This record looks at one TCR beta chain sequence and its context. Its antigen is unknown. This sample was included in a study of cytomegalovirus exposure and HLA in healthy donors. Study-level background: Some 85 million unique TCRs, all from HLA-typed donors, were included in an early release of the data. Study-level points and caveats: Analyzed later, most CMV-associated TCR beta chains appeared HLA-restricted. Judged likely to be a sequencing artifact was a cluster of highly shared sequence variants.

From germline, CDR1 is MNHEY and CDR2 SMNVEV (reference sequence). The trim removed 6 bases at V and 5 bases at J, leaving 4 bases unmatched. The CDR3 is 14 residues long. 13 Jbeta primers and 60 Vbeta primers were used for the PCR. TCRdb's copy holds only in-frame clones and misses some; the assay was immunoSEQ multiplex PCR. The table records about 140,000 clones, around four fifths of them present only once. The specimen was PBMCs. The chain employs TRBV27 and TRBJ2-1; 10 nucleotides align to TRBD2. The TCR sequence derives from a male donor in good health and CMV-seropositive. The DNA of the CDR3 is TGTGCCAGCAGAACTAGCGGGGACCACAATGAGCAGTTCTTC. Protein: CASRTSGDHNEQFF.